The next 25 T cell receptor beta chains were all read from a single sample in a study of human T cells and chemical hapten exposure. Time point reported: patch test 3, about 24 weeks after DPC sensitization. Stated treatment: therapeutic diphenylcyclopropenone sensitization with weekly scalp DPC. Each CDR3 protein is one row after TCRdb ran MiXCR on the RACE reads. This table holds some 52,000 distinct CDR3 sequences, over 9.5% found once. This specimen consisted of whole blood, obtained in connection with sensitization to the hapten diphenylcyclopropenone (DPC). The origin of the receptors is a woman aged 40 to 50 with alopecia areata. Some clones in this sample may be carry-over from other donors' samples.

In this sample, this clonotype turned up many times. The chain has TRBV3-1 and TRBJ2-1; 8 bases fit TRBD1. The CDR3 runs 13 residues. CDR1 is LGHDT, CDR2 YNNKEL, per germline (reference sequence). With V trimmed by 9 bases and J by 8 bases, 9 bases remained unmatched. CDR3 residues: CASRDRLEDEQFF. In DNA, the CDR3 is TGTGCCAGTCGGGACAGGCTAGAAGATGAGCAGTTCTTC.

This sequence joins TRBV7-9 and TRBJ1-1; 8 bases fit TRBD1. V trimming: 1 base; J trimming: 11 bases; junction bases outside the gene matches: 12. Germline CDR1 reads SEHNR; CDR2 reads FQNEAQ (reference sequence). The CDR3 sequence is 15 residues long. CDR3: CASSLGEGTGRLAFF. The CDR3 coding sequence is TGTGCCAGCAGCTTAGGGGAGGGGACAGGCCGTTTGGCTTTCTTT.

A few counts support this clonotype. The chain carries TRBV29-1 and TRBJ2-6, with no clear D. The V end was cut by 6 bases, the J end by 2 bases, with 11 bases between. Germline CDR1 and CDR2: SQVTM and ANQGSEA. The CDR3 has 14 amino acids. This CDR3 is CSVETETGANVLTF. The CDR3 region has the DNA TGCAGCGTCGAAACAGAAACTGGGGCCAACGTCCTGACTTTC.

Only a few counts were recorded for this clonotype. The chain is built from TRBV3-1 and TRBJ2-3; 8 bases fit TRBD2. CDR1 LGHDT and CDR2 YNNKEL come from the germline V gene (reference sequence). After removal of 5 bases from V and 2 bases from J, the junction contained 6 bases not matched to a gene. The CDR3 runs to 15 residues. The CDR3 coding sequence is TGTGCCAGCAGCGGACGAGCGGGGGCCACAGATACGCAGTATTTT. This codes for CASSGRAGATDTQYF.

V and J are TRBV5-1 and TRBJ1-6; 7 bases fit TRBD1. Trimming at V came to 2 bases and at J to 4 bases, leaving 6 bases not matched to a gene. This CDR3 is built from 16 residues. Germline CDR1 SGHRS, CDR2 YFSETQ. CDR3 residues: CASSFTRDSYNSPLHF. DNA for the CDR3: TGCGCCAGCAGCTTCACAAGGGACAGTTATAATTCACCCCTCCACTTT.

V and J are TRBV5-5 and TRBJ2-7; D gene unclear. Germline V gene lookup returns CDR1 SGHKS and CDR2 YYEKEE (reference sequence). Trimming pared 0 bases from V and 6 bases from J, leaving 4 bases between. The CDR3 covers 11 residues. The chain's CDR3 is CASSLVAEQYF. The CDR3 coding sequence is TGTGCCAGCAGCTTGGTCGCCGAGCAGTACTTC.

This clonotype has a handful of counts. This chain uses TRBV28 with TRBJ1-1; D uncertain. CDR1 and CDR2 from the germline V gene are MDHEN and SYDVKM. V lost 5 bases, J lost 2 bases, and 12 bases lay in between. The CDR3 spans 14 residues. The CDR3: CASSVFRANTEAFF. The CDR3 region has the DNA TGTGCCAGCAGTGTCTTTAGGGCTAACACTGAAGCTTTCTTT. The variable domain in full, with the rest retrieved from reference TRBV28 and TRBJ1-1, is DVKVTQSSRYLVKRTGEKVFLECVQDMDHENMFWYRQDPGLGLRLIYFSYDVKMKEKGDIPEGYSVSREKKERFSLILESASTNQTSMYLCASSVFRANTEAFFGQGTRLTVV.

The V and J genes are TRBV6-4 and TRBJ2-2; possibly TRBD1 for D (6 bases). V was pared by 5 bases and J by 6 bases, with 10 bases between. CDR1 is MRHNA and CDR2 is SNTAGT in the germline V gene. The CDR3 runs 13 residues. CDR3 amino acids: CASSQQGSGELFF. CDR3 DNA sequence: TGTGCCAGCAGTCAACAGGGTTCCGGGGAGCTGTTTTTT.

This clonotype was seen many times. The chain carries TRBV5-4 and TRBJ1-5, with D possibly matching TRBD1 (5 bases). Trimming cost V 4 bases and J 2 bases, with 13 bases left between them. This CDR3 is built from 15 residues. The V gene's germline CDR1 is SGHNT and CDR2 YYREEE (reference sequence). The CDR3 protein is CASSPDRDGNQPQHF. The DNA of the CDR3 is TGTGCCAGCAGCCCGGACCGGGACGGCAATCAGCCCCAGCATTTT.

The chain has TRBV29-1 and TRBJ2-5; D unclear. The germline V and J ends were trimmed by 7 bases and 4 bases, with 16 bases remaining between them. The germline CDR1 and CDR2 sequences are SQVTM and ANQGSEA. The CDR3 has 13 amino acids. CDR3 residues: CSAGDTAGETQYF. In DNA form, the CDR3 reads TGCAGCGCCGGCGATACGGCAGGAGAGACCCAGTACTTC.

This clonotype was counted ten times or more. The chain combines TRBV19 with TRBJ2-1, with 7 bases fitting TRBD1. J gave up 12 bases and V 4 bases, and 9 bases lay outside the gene matches. Looked up from germline, CDR1 is LNHDA and CDR2 is SQIVND (reference sequence). The CDR3 spans 13 residues. In nucleotides, the CDR3 is TGTGCCAGTAGTAAACAGGGACAGCCTCGGCAGTTCTTC. This translates into CASSKQGQPRQFF.

This clonotype has more than one count but fewer than ten. The chain uses TRBV6-5 and TRBJ2-1; no clear D. The CDR3 length is 11 residues. V lost 2 bases and J 9 bases, leaving 5 bases between the germline ends. Per germline, CDR1 MNHEY and CDR2 SVGAGI. The CDR3 loop reads CASSYLLEQFF. The DNA for the CDR3 is TGTGCCAGCAGTTACCTCCTTGAGCAGTTCTTC.

The chain recombines TRBV12-3 or TRBV12-4 with TRBJ2-7; 8 nucleotides agree with TRBD1. This CDR3 is 15 amino acids long. With V trimmed by 6 bases and J by 2 bases, 9 bases remained unmatched. The CDR3 protein is CASSQTGTGAYEQYF. The CDR3 nucleotides are TGTGCCAGCAGCCAAACCGGGACAGGAGCCTACGAGCAGTACTTC.

This clonotype was detected many times. The rearrangement uses TRBV19 and TRBJ2-1; weak D call: TRBD2 (6 bases). CDR3 length equals 13 residues. V lost 6 bases and J lost 6, with 12 bases in between. Germline lookup yields CDR1 LNHDA and CDR2 SQIVND (reference sequence). The CDR3 DNA sequence: TGTGCCAGTAGCCCCGGGGGACCCAATGAGCAGTTCTTC. This gives the protein CASSPGGPNEQFF.

V usage is TRBV12-3 or TRBV12-4 and J usage is TRBJ1-4, with D unresolved. This CDR3 is 15 amino acids long. Trimming shortened V by 4 bases and J by 4 bases, and 13 bases separated the two germline ends. CDR3 sequence (DNA): TGTGCCAGCAGTTACCGGCCAGGCCTTAATGAAAAACTGTTTTTT. Protein product: CASSYRPGLNEKLFF.

This clonotype was counted many times. The V and J genes are TRBV19 and TRBJ2-7; D possibly corresponds to TRBD2 (5 bases). Trimming left V 3 bases short and J 2 bases short, with 11 bases between. The length of the CDR3 is 14 residues. The germline gives CDR1 LNHDA, CDR2 SQIVND (reference sequence). CDR3 protein: CASSIHGSPYEQYF. In DNA form, the CDR3 reads TGTGCCAGTAGTATCCATGGGAGCCCCTACGAGCAGTACTTC.

This clonotype was counted many times. The V and J genes are TRBV20-1 and TRBJ2-1, with 11 bases that match TRBD2. The CDR3 totals 15 residues. The V gene end was trimmed by 2 bases and the J gene end by 3 bases; junction bases not matched to a gene: 3. Germline V gene lookup returns CDR1 DFQATT and CDR2 SNEGSKA (reference sequence). CDR3 in DNA: TGCAGTGCTAGACTAGCGGGGGGAGACTACAATGAGCAGTTCTTC. Translated, it gives CSARLAGGDYNEQFF.

This clonotype was counted many times. The rearrangement links TRBV7-2 to TRBJ2-7, with 9 bases that match TRBD2. The length of the CDR3 is 15 residues. The V and J ends lost 2 bases and 1 base, in that order; junction bases with no gene match: 3. Germline V lookup: CDR1 SGHTA, CDR2 FQGNSA. The CDR3 region has the DNA TGTGCCAGCAGCTTAAGTCTAGCGGGGTCCTACGAGCAGTACTTC. This codes for CASSLSLAGSYEQYF. Full variable domain (missing parts from reference TRBV7-2 and TRBJ2-7): GAGVSQSPSNKVTEKGKDVELRCDPISGHTALYWYRQSLGQGLEFLIYFQGNSAPDKSGLPSDRFSAERTGGSVSTLTIQRTQQEDSAVYLCASSLSLAGSYEQYFGPGTRLTVT.

This clonotype appeared many times. The chain recombines TRBV5-1 with TRBJ2-5, with 13 bases lining up with TRBD2. This CDR3 is built from 18 residues. Trimming took 7 bases from V and 4 from J; bases not matched to a gene: 16. Germline CDR1 SGHRS, CDR2 YFSETQ. CDR3 in DNA: TGCGCCAGCGGGAGAAACGGACTAGCGGGGGCCGGCGCAGAGACCCAGTACTTC. The encoded protein is CASGRNGLAGAGAETQYF.

This clonotype was seen a few times. The V call is TRBV30, the J call TRBJ1-3; 7 bases are shared with TRBD1. The germline CDR1 and CDR2 sequences are GTSNPN and SVGIG (reference sequence). V trimming: 8 bases; J trimming: 6 bases; junction bases outside the gene matches: 13. The CDR3 sequence is 14 residues long. The CDR3 reads CALGDRTSLNTIYF. The DNA for the CDR3 is TGTGCCCTGGGGGACAGAACCTCTTTAAACACCATATATTTT.

V gene TRBV18 combines with J gene TRBJ1-3; D unclear. Germline CDR1 reads KGHSH; CDR2 reads LQKENI. The CDR3 consists of 16 residues. V was pared by 1 base and J by 0 bases, with 10 bases between. The CDR3 here is CASSPLQDFSGNTIYF. In nucleotides, the CDR3 is TGTGCCAGCTCACCACTTCAGGACTTCTCTGGAAACACCATATATTTT.

This clonotype was recorded a few times. This rearrangement joins TRBV12-3 or TRBV12-4 to TRBJ1-2; D perhaps matches TRBD1 (5 bases). The V end was cut by 4 bases, the J end by 3 bases, with 18 bases between. The CDR3 is 16 residues long. The CDR3 coding sequence is TGTGCCAGCAGTTCGTTAGGCGACAGTACCTACTATGGCTACACCTTC. It translates to CASSSLGDSTYYGYTF.

This clonotype was found many times. The J gene is TRBJ1-5, the V gene TRBV13; tentative D call: TRBD1 (6 bases). The V and J ends lost 2 bases and 0 bases respectively, with 14 bases between them. The CDR3 is made up of 17 amino acids. Germline values: CDR1 PRHDT, CDR2 FYEKMQ (reference sequence). CDR3: CASSLLKRDNSNQPQHF. In DNA form, the CDR3 reads TGTGCCAGCAGCTTACTCAAGAGGGACAATAGCAATCAGCCCCAGCATTTT.

Ten or more counts support this clonotype. The chain links TRBV5-5 to TRBJ1-5; perhaps TRBD1 as D (5 bases). The ends were cut back, 2 bases at V and 8 bases at J, with 20 bases in the middle. From germline, CDR1 is SGHKS and CDR2 YYEKEE (reference sequence). This CDR3 comprises 16 residues. The CDR3 loop reads CASSLPGGGFCKPQHF. CDR3 DNA: TGTGCCAGCAGCTTACCCGGGGGAGGGTTTTGTAAGCCCCAGCATTTT.

This clonotype was detected many times. For the CDR3, the DNA is TGTGCCAGCAGCTTAACTGGTAGCGGGGGGGTGAATACGCAGTATTTT. This sequence encodes CASSLTGSGGVNTQYF. This chain links TRBV7-3 with TRBJ2-3, with TRBD2 matching 11 bases. Looked up from germline, CDR1 is SGHTA and CDR2 is FQGTGA. The CDR3 is 16 residues long. V lost 0 bases to trimming and J lost 7 bases; unmatched junction nucleotides: 6.